Listed below are T cell receptor beta chains from one sample, sequenced in a study of blood T cell repertoires in COVID-19. The data were produced by immunoSEQ multiplex PCR, yet TCRdb's version contains in-frame clones alone and is incomplete. The sample includes fewer than 350,000 clones, around 84% of them seen just once. The sequenced material came from PBMCs or T cells enriched from blood (not recorded which). Receptor source: a woman in her fifties or sixties who had recovered from COVID-19. CDR3s include the opening cysteine and the closing phenylalanine or tryptophan. A D gene is named only where the DNA matches it firmly. Size tells how often a clone was seen (once, few, many) or the class of an expanded clone, and some rows leave it out.

V	D	J	size	CDR3	DNA
TRBV29-1	TRBD2	TRBJ2-3	-	CSVDKVAGGRGTQYF	TGCAGCGTTGATAAGGTAGCGGGGGGGCGCGGTACGCAGTATTTT
TRBV10-2	-	TRBJ1-5	-	CASSEQGNQPQHF	TGCGCCAGCAGTGAACAGGGCAATCAGCCCCAGCATTTT
TRBV27	TRBD2	TRBJ2-2	once	CASSLGLAGGIWGGELFF	TGTGCCAGCAGCCTCGGACTAGCGGGGGGGATTTGGGGCGGGGAGCTGTTTTTT
TRBV5-4	TRBD1	TRBJ2-2	-	CASSRRTGANTGELFF	TGTGCCAGCAGCCGCAGGACAGGGGCGAACACCGGGGAGCTGTTTTTT
TRBV18	-	TRBJ1-4	-	CASFLSGRGHEKLFF	TGTGCCAGCTTCCTCTCGGGCAGGGGTCATGAAAAACTGTTTTTT
TRBV19	TRBD1	TRBJ1-2	-	CASSILSHRGAGYTF	TGTGCCAGTAGTATTTTATCTCACAGGGGTGCTGGCTACACCTTC
TRBV18	-	TRBJ1-4	-	CASSPAGTNEKLFF	TGTGCCAGCTCACCGGCAGGGACTAATGAAAAACTGTTTTTT
TRBV3-1/TRBV3-2	TRBD2	TRBJ2-1	-	CASSQTTPKRGAHNEQFF	TGTGCCAGCAGCCAAACCACCCCTAAGCGGGGGGCCCACAATGAGCAGTTCTTC
TRBV7-2	TRBD2	TRBJ2-3	-	CASSESGTRGRARAQYF	TGTGCCAGCAGCGAAAGTGGGACTAGAGGTCGGGCACGAGCGCAGTATTTT
TRBV19	TRBD1	TRBJ2-3	-	CASSRGQGSPDTQYF	TGTGCCAGTAGCCGGGGACAGGGGTCACCAGATACGCAGTATTTT
TRBV19	TRBD1	TRBJ1-1	-	CASSRTGEGYTEAFF	TGTGCCAGTAGTAGGACAGGGGAAGGATACACTGAAGCTTTCTTT
TRBV10-3	TRBD2	TRBJ2-1	-	CAISGAGGPQGEQFF	TGTGCCATCAGTGGGGCGGGAGGGCCACAGGGAGAGCAGTTCTTC
TRBV30	-	TRBJ1-4	-	CAWSPGGTTDEKLFF	TGTGCCTGGAGTCCAGGTGGGACAACGGATGAAAAACTGTTTTTT
TRBV7-9	TRBD1	TRBJ1-4	few	CASSLDRGAEKLFF	TGTGCCAGCAGCCTAGACAGGGGGGCTGAAAAACTGTTTTTT
TRBV12-3/TRBV12-4	-	TRBJ1-2	-	CASSLGQFYGYTF	TGTGCCAGCAGTTTAGGCCAGTTCTATGGCTACACCTTC
TRBV30	-	TRBJ1-4	-	CAWSVGGEKLFF	TGTGCCTGGAGTGTGGGGGGGGAAAAACTGTTTTTT
TRBV5-1	-	TRBJ2-2	-	CASSLLDRNTGELFF	TGCGCCAGCAGCTTGCTCGACAGGAACACCGGGGAGCTGTTTTTT
TRBV11-2	TRBD1	TRBJ1-3	-	CASSLGARGLGNTIYF	TGTGCCAGCAGCTTAGGGGCCAGGGGGCTTGGAAACACCATATATTTT
TRBV30	-	TRBJ2-1	once	CACGTYNEQFF	TGTGCCTGCGGGACCTACAATGAGCAGTTCTTC
TRBV27	-	TRBJ2-2	-	CASSVKRGSNTGELFF	TGTGCCAGCAGTGTGAAGCGTGGTTCGAACACCGGGGAGCTGTTTTTT